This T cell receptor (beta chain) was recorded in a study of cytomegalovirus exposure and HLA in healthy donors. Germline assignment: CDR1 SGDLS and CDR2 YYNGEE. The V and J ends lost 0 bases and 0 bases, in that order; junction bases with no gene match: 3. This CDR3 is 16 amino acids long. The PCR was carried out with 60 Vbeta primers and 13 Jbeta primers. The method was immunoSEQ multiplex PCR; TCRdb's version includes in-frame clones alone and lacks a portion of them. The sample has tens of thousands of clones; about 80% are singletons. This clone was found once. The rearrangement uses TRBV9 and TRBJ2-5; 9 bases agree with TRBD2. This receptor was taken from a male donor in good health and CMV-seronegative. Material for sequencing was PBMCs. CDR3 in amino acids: CASSVGGRVNQETQYF. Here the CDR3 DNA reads TGTGCCAGCAGCGTAGGCGGGAGGGTTAACCAAGAGACCCAGTACTTC.